This T cell receptor (beta chain) was identified during a study of cytomegalovirus exposure and HLA in healthy donors. The overall study: Later, an analysis reported that the 120 or so validation repertoires had used the same platform as the 500 to 800 first-cohort repertoires. Notes on the study in general: TCR clusters originating in the first cohort tended to co-occur in the approximately 120 validation repertoires, according to a later analysis. In vitro data verified a few CMV-associated chains as specific for CMV antigens.

Details on this clone: Its target is unknown.

Libraries were prepared by immunoSEQ multiplex PCR; TCRdb keeps only in-frame clonotypes and omits some of them. Of roughly 50,000 clones in the sample, over 85% were seen once. The CDR3 consists of 14 residues. The ends were cut back, 5 bases at V and 7 bases at J, with 17 bases in the middle. Germline CDR1 and CDR2: PRHDT and FYEKMQ (reference sequence). The clonotype comes from a man younger than 35 in good health and CMV-seronegative. Sequencing was done on a sample of PBMCs. V and J are TRBV13 and TRBJ2-5, with a possible D match to TRBD2 (5 bases). CDR3 coding DNA: TGTGCCAGCAGCCCCTCGCCTGGCAGCGGGACCCAGTACTTC. Translating it yields CASSPSPGSGTQYF. Using reference TRBV13 and TRBJ2-5 for the parts outside the CDR3, the full variable domain is AAGVIQSPRHLIKEKRETATLKCYPIPRHDTVYWYQQGPGQDPQFLISFYEKMQSDKGSIPDRFSAQQFSDYHSELNMSSLELGDSALYFCASSPSPGSGTQYFGPGTRLLVL.